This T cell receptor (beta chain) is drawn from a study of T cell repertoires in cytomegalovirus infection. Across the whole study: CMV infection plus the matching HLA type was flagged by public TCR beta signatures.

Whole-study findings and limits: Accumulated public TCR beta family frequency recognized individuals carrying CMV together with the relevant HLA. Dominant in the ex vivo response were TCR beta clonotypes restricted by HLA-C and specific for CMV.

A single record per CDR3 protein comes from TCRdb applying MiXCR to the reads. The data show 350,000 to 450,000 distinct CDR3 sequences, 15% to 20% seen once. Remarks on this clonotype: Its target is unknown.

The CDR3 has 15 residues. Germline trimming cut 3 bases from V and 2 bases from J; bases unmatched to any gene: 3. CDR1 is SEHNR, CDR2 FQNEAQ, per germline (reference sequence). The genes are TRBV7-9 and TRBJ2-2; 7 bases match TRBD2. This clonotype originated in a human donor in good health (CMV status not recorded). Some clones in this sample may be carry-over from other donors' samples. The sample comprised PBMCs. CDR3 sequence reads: CASSFSSGNTGELFF. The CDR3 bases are TGTGCCAGCAGCTTTTCTAGCGGTAACACCGGGGAGCTGTTTTTT.